The 7 T cell receptor beta chains in this list originate from one sample, sequenced in a study of PD-1 blockade in classical Hodgkin lymphoma. Profiled with immunoSEQ multiplex PCR; TCRdb holds only in-frame clones, not every one. The table has some 53,000 clones, about 89% seen once. Time point of the sample: cycle 4 day 1 (C4D1), after more than five weeks of nivolumab. Brentuximab vedotin exposure varied among the patients, all of whom had relapsed after autologous stem cell transplantation. The sample here was peripheral blood mononuclear cells (PBMCs), taken before the fourth cycle of nivolumab. These receptor sequences come from a human donor with classical Hodgkin lymphoma.

This sequence joins TRBV19 and TRBJ2-1; a possible D gene is TRBD1 (5 bases). Trimming stripped 6 bases from V and 5 bases from J, with 17 bases between. The CDR3 extends over 15 amino acids. Germline V gene lookup returns CDR1 LNHDA and CDR2 SQIVND (reference sequence). This CDR3 is CASRLIGQINNEQFF. The CDR3, as DNA: TGTGCCAGTAGGCTGATTGGACAAATTAACAATGAGCAGTTCTTC.

The rearrangement joins TRBV10-3 to TRBJ2-7; 10 bases are a match to TRBD1. The germline V gene encodes CDR1 ENHRY and CDR2 SYGVKD. Germline trimming cut 0 bases from V and 6 bases from J; bases unmatched to any gene: 2. The CDR3 length is 14 residues. CDR3: CAISESTGGFEQYF. As DNA, the CDR3 is TGTGCCATCAGTGAGTCGACAGGGGGCTTCGAGCAGTACTTC.

J is TRBJ2-1 and V is TRBV10-3, with TRBD2 as a possible D gene (5 bases). The ends were cut back, 0 bases at V and 6 bases at J, with 6 bases in the middle. The germline CDR1 and CDR2 sequences are ENHRY and SYGVKD. The CDR3 totals 13 residues. For the CDR3, the DNA is TGTGCCATCAGTGAGTCGGAGGTCAATGAGCAGTTCTTC. Its translation is CAISESEVNEQFF.

The chain has TRBV28 and TRBJ1-6; the match to TRBD1 covers 10 bases. The germline V gene has CDR1 MDHEN and CDR2 SYDVKM. With 2 bases clipped from V and 8 bases from J, the junction kept 3 bases outside the gene matches. This CDR3 has 15 amino acids. In DNA, the CDR3 is TGTGCCAGCAGTTTAGCGACAGGGGGCTATTCACCCCTCCACTTT. Translating it yields CASSLATGGYSPLHF.

In this sample, this clone turned up once. CDR3 coding DNA: TGTGCCAGCAGCTTAGCGGGCAGTCCCACAGATACGCAGTATTTT. This gives the protein CASSLAGSPTDTQYF. The rearrangement joins TRBV11-2 to TRBJ2-3; no reliable D call. Germline V gene lookup returns CDR1 SGHAT and CDR2 FQNNGV. V gave up 1 base and J gave up 2 bases, with 10 bases separating them. This CDR3 is 15 amino acids long.

The chain couples TRBV18 to TRBJ1-3; D remains unclear. Germline V gene sequence: CDR1 KGHSH, CDR2 LQKENI. Deletions cut 6 bases from V and 0 bases from J, with 6 bases between. The CDR3 has 13 amino acids. CDR3 residues: CASSLISGNTIYF. The CDR3, as DNA: TGTGCCAGCTCTCTGATCTCTGGAAACACCATATATTTT.

The V gene is TRBV18, the J gene TRBJ1-4; 8 nucleotides match TRBD1. The germline CDR1 and CDR2 sequences are KGHSH and LQKENI. The V segment lost 3 bases and the J segment 4 bases; nucleotides outside the gene matches: 4. This CDR3 is 15 amino acids long. In nucleotides, the CDR3 is TGTGCCAGCTCACCTGGGGACAGGCTTAATGAAAAACTGTTTTTT. Protein sequence: CASSPGDRLNEKLFF.